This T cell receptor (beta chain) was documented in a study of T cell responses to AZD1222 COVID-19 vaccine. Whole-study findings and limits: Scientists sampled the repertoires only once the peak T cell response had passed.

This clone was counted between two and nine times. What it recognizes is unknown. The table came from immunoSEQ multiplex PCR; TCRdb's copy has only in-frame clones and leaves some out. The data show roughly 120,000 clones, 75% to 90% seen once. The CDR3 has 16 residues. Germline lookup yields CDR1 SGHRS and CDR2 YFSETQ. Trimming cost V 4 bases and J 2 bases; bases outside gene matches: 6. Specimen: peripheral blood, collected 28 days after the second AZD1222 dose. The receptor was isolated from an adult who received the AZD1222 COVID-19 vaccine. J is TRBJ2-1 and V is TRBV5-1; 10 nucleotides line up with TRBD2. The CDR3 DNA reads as TGCGCCAGCAGCCCACCGGGACTAGCGACCTACAATGAGCAGTTCTTC. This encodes CASSPPGLATYNEQFF. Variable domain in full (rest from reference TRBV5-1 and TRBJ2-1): KAGVTQTPRYLIKTRGQQVTLSCSPISGHRSVSWYQQTPGQGLQFLFEYFSETQRNKGNFPGRFSGRQFSNSRSEMNVSTLELGDSALYLCASSPPGLATYNEQFFGPGTRLTVL.